The following is a T cell receptor beta chain sequence with its context. Its antigen is undetermined. This sample stems from a study of OX40 agonist ivuxolimab in advanced cancers. Study findings and constraints: Expanded peripheral T-cell antigen specificity went undetermined.

The table came from immunoSEQ multiplex PCR; TCRdb's copy has only in-frame clones and leaves some out. This table holds 60,000 to 70,000 clones, approximately 90% found once. Germline V gene lookup returns CDR1 KGHSH and CDR2 LQKENI. The CDR3 spans 18 residues. J gave up 2 bases and V 2 bases, and 9 bases lay outside the gene matches. This receptor was identified in an adult with an advanced solid tumor such as melanoma, head and neck, liver or kidney cancer. Sequenced here: CD4+ or CD8+ T cells sorted from blood, sampled in a trial of the OX40 agonist ivuxolimab. The J gene is TRBJ2-6, the V gene TRBV18; 7 nucleotides agree with TRBD1. CDR3 sequence: CASSPGTAEPTGANVLTF. For the CDR3, the DNA is TGTGCCAGCTCACCAGGGACAGCCGAGCCGACTGGGGCCAACGTCCTGACTTTC.